These T cell receptor beta chains were read from a single sample in a study of T cells in Graves' hyperthyroidism and ophthalmopathy. A single record per CDR3 protein comes from TCRdb applying MiXCR to the multiplex PCR reads. This sample has around 350,000 distinct CDR3 sequences; about 12% occur once, and the top ten carry roughly 8.3%. Sequencing input: blood. All receptors derive from a woman aged 18 to 35 with Graves' hyperthyroidism. Both conserved end residues are part of each CDR3. Each record gives: V gene, CDR3 protein.

v_gene: TRBV5-1; CDR3aa: CASSLVSQGSYEQYF
v_gene: TRBV28; CDR3aa: CASSPRGQGSLTEAFF
v_gene: TRBV4-3; CDR3aa: CASSQGAFSSYEQYF
v_gene: TRBV20-1; CDR3aa: CSVPPESGANVLTF
v_gene: TRBV7-9; CDR3aa: CASSRWTGNNSPLHF
v_gene: TRBV7-9; CDR3aa: CASSLEKGSNTEAFF
v_gene: TRBV13; CDR3aa: CASSPGPEAFF
v_gene: TRBV11-2; CDR3aa: CASSQAGGLSGETQYF
v_gene: TRBV4-1; CDR3aa: CASSHGTVAETQYF
v_gene: TRBV5-1; CDR3aa: CASSLWGETQYF
v_gene: TRBV20-1; CDR3aa: CSARAIRLGGDIQYF
v_gene: TRBV9; CDR3aa: CASSVASSETQYF
v_gene: TRBV2; CDR3aa: CASSVEGGYGYTF
v_gene: TRBV2; CDR3aa: CASRRGLLPYGYTF
v_gene: TRBV12-3/TRBV12-4; CDR3aa: CASSLIAGEANEQFF
v_gene: TRBV2; CDR3aa: CASSEDEGTYNEQFF
v_gene: TRBV7-3; CDR3aa: CASSLIGPGPPNGYF
v_gene: TRBV20-1; CDR3aa: CSAREGGVGTEAFF
v_gene: TRBV24-1; CDR3aa: CATSGRDTQYF
v_gene: TRBV4-1; CDR3aa: CASWRGRGGTEAFF
v_gene: TRBV27; CDR3aa: CASSNLAGPCEQYF
v_gene: TRBV9; CDR3aa: CASSATGGHEKLFF
v_gene: TRBV7-3; CDR3aa: CASSLRDLNTEAFF
v_gene: TRBV7-9; CDR3aa: CASNRGGMNTEAFF
v_gene: TRBV28; CDR3aa: CASRKSAVLAGRAGTGELFF